The present TCR beta chain was sequenced within a study of vaccination effects on CD4 cells after COVID-19. About the research overall: Participants got two doses of BNT162b2 or mRNA-1273 vaccine.

Findings and limits, study-wide: Researchers reported few convalescent patients and no early post-infection timepoints in the study.

A remark on this clone: Its antigen is not known.

Here immunoSEQ multiplex PCR was the method, and the copy in TCRdb shows in-frame clones only, minus some. Among around 63,000 clones listed, about 79% were seen once. ViraFEST used viral peptide pools to expand antigen-specific CD4+ T cells before sequencing. Having been cultured for about ten days, the cells underwent CD4+ T cell isolation. Nobody among the vaccine recipients had prior SARS-CoV-2 infection (nucleocapsid antibodies were negative). The V and J ends lost 4 bases and 7 bases respectively, with 14 bases between them. Per the germline V gene, CDR1 is SNHLY and CDR2 is FYNNEI. The CDR3 length is 13 residues.

The specimen was CD4+ T cells from PBMCs cultured with HCoV-OC43 spike peptides, collected before COVID-19 vaccination. Subset given: HCoV-OC43 spike overlapping peptide pool stimulation. This TCR came from a human donor who received a COVID-19 vaccine. The chain has TRBV2 and TRBJ2-7; no definite D call. For the CDR3, the DNA is TGTGCCAGCAGTGTTTATGGGGTCGGGGAGCAGTACGTC. This encodes CASSVYGVGEQYV.